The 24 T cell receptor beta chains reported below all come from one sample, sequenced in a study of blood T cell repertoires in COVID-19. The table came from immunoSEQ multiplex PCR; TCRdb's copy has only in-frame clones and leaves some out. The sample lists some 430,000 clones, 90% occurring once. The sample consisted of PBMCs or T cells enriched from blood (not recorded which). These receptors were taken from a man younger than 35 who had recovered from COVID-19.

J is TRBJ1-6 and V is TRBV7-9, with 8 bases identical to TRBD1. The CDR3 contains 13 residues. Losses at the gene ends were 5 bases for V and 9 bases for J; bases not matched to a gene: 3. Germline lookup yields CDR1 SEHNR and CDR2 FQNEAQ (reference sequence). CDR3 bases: TGTGCCAGCAGCGGACAGGGACGTTCACCCCTCCACTTT. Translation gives CASSGQGRSPLHF.

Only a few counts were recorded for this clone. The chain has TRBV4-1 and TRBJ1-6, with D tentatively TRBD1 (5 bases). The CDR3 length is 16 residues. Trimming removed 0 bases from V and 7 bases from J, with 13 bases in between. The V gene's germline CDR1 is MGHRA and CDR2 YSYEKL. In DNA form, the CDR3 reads TGCGCCAGCAGCCAAGATTGGGGAGGGGTCAATTCACCCCTCCACTTT. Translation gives CASSQDWGGVNSPLHF.

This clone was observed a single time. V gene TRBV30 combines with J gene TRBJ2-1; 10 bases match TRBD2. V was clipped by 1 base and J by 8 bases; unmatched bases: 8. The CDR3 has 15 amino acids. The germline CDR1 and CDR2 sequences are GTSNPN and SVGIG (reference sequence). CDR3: CAWSEGTSVLDEQFF. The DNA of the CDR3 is TGTGCCTGGAGTGAAGGGACTAGCGTGTTGGATGAGCAGTTCTTC. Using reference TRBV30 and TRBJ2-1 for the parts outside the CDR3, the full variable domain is SQTIHQWPATLVQPVGSPLSLECTVEGTSNPNLYWYRQAAGRGLQLLFYSVGIGQISSEVPQNLSASRPQDRQFILSSKKLLLSDSGFYLCAWSEGTSVLDEQFFGPGTRLTVL.

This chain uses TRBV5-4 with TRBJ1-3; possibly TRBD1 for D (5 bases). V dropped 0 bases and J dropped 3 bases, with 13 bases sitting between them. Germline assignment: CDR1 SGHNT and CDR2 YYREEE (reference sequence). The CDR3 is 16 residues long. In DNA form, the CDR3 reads TGTGCCAGCAGCTTGGATGCAGGGAGGGATGGAAACACCATATATTTT. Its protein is CASSLDAGRDGNTIYF.

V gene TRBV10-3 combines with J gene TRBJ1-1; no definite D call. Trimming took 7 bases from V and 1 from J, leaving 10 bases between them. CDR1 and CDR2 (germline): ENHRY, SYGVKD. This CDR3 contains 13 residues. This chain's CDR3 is CAITRGENTEAFF. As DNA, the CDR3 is TGTGCCATCACCCGAGGAGAGAACACTGAAGCTTTCTTT.

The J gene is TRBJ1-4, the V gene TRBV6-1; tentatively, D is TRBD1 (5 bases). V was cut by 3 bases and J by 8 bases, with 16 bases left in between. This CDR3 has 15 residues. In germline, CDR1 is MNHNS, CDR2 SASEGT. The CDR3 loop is CASSDSGTKAEKLFF. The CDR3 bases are TGTGCCAGCAGTGATTCCGGGACTAAGGCCGAAAAACTGTTTTTT.

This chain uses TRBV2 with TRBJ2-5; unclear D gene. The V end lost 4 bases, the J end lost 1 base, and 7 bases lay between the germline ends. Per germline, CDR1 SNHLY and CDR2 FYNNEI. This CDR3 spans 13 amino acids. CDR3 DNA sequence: TGTGCCAGCAGTGGGAGATTCCAAGAGACCCAGTACTTC. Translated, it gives CASSGRFQETQYF. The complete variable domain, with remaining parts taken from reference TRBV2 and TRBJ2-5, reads EPEVTQTPSHQVTQMGQEVILRCVPISNHLYFYWYRQILGQKVEFLVSFYNNEISEKSEIFDDQFSVERPDGSNFTLKIRSTKLEDSAMYFCASSGRFQETQYFGPGTRLLVL.

This CDR3 reads CASSMGGTGAPGELFF. As DNA, the CDR3 is TGTGCCAGTAGTATGGGCGGGACAGGGGCCCCCGGGGAGCTGTTTTTT. V is TRBV19 and J is TRBJ2-2, with TRBD1 matching over 10 bases. With 3 bases clipped from V and 6 bases from J, the junction kept 7 bases outside the gene matches. The germline V gene encodes CDR1 LNHDA and CDR2 SQIVND (reference sequence). The CDR3 has 16 amino acids.

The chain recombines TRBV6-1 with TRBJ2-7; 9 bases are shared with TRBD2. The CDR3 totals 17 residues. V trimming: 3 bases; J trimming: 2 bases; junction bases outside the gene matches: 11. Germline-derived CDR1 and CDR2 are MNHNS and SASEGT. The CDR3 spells CASSETIASGKTYEQYF. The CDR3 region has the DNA TGTGCCAGCAGTGAGACCATTGCTAGCGGGAAGACCTACGAGCAGTACTTC.

As DNA, the CDR3 is TGTGCCAGCAGCTTTAGTTATGGCGGGGCCAACTATGGCTACACCTTC. Protein: CASSFSYGGANYGYTF. The rearrangement joins TRBV7-2 to TRBJ1-2; a possible D gene is TRBD1 (5 bases). The CDR3 is made up of 16 amino acids. V was shortened by 3 bases and J by 2 bases, with 16 bases between the two germline ends. CDR1 SGHTA and CDR2 FQGNSA come from the germline V gene.

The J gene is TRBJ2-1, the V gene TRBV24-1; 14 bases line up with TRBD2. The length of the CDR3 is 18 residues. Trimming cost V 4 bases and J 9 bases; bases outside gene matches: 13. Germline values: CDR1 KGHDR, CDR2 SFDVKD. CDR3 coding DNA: TGTGCCACCAGTGACCCGACTAGCGGGAGGGCCTTCAGCTTTGAGCAGTTCTTC. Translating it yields CATSDPTSGRAFSFEQFF.

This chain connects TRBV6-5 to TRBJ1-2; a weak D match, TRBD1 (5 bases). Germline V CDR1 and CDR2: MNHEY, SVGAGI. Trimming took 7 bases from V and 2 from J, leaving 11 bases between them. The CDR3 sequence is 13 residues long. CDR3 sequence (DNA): TGTGCCAGCACCGTCCGACAGAACTATGGCTACACCTTC. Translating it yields CASTVRQNYGYTF.

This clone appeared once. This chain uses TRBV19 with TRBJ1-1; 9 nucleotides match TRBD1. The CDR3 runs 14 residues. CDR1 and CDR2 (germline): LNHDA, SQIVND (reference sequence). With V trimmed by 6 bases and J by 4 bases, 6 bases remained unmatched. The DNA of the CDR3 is TGTGCCAGTAGGCACCGGGACAGGGCCACTGAAGCTTTCTTT. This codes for CASRHRDRATEAFF.

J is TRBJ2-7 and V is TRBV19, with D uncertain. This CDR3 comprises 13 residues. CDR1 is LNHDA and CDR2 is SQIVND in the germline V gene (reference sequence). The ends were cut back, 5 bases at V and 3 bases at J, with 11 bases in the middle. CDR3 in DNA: TGTGCCAGTAGTGTGGAACGCGGCTACGAGCAGTACTTC. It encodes CASSVERGYEQYF. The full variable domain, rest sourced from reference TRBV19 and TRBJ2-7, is DGGITQSPKYLFRKEGQNVTLSCEQNLNHDAMYWYRQDPGQGLRLIYYSQIVNDFQKGDIAEGYSVSREKKESFPLTVTSAQKNPTAFYLCASSVERGYEQYFGPGTRLTVT.

As DNA, the CDR3 is TGCGCCAGCAGCTTGTACCAGGGAATCGAGCAGTACTTC. The encoded protein is CASSLYQGIEQYF. This chain links TRBV5-1 with TRBJ2-7; D might be TRBD1 (5 bases). Trimming took off 1 base at V and 6 bases at J, with 11 bases between the two ends. This CDR3 spans 13 amino acids. The germline V gene has CDR1 SGHRS and CDR2 YFSETQ. Complete variable domain (other parts from reference TRBV5-1 and TRBJ2-7): KAGVTQTPRYLIKTRGQQVTLSCSPISGHRSVSWYQQTPGQGLQFLFEYFSETQRNKGNFPGRFSGRQFSNSRSEMNVSTLELGDSALYLCASSLYQGIEQYFGPGTRLTVT.

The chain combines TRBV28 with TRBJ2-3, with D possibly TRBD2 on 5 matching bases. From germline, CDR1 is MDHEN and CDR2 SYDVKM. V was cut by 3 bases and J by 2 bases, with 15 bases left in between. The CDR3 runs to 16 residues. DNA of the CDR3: TGTGCCAGCAGTTTTTGGAGAGCGGAGAACACAGATACGCAGTATTTT. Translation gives CASSFWRAENTDTQYF.

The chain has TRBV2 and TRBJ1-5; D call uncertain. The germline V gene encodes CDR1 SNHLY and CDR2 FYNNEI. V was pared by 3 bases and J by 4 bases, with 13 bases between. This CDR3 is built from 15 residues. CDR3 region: CASSDGRSGNQPQHF. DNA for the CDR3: TGTGCCAGCAGTGATGGACGGTCGGGAAATCAGCCCCAGCATTTT.

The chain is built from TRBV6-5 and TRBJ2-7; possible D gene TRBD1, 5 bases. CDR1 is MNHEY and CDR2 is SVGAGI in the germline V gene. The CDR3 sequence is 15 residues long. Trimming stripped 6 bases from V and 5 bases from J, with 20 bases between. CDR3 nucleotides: TGTGCCAGCAGAATCAGCACAGGTCACCTGGACGAGCAGTACTTC. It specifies CASRISTGHLDEQYF.

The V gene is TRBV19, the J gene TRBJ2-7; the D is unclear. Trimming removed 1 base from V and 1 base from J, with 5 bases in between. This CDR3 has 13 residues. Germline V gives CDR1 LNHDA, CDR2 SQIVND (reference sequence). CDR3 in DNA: TGTGCCAGTAGTATAGGCCGGTCCTACGAGCAGTACTTC. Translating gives CASSIGRSYEQYF. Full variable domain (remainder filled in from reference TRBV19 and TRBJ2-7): DGGITQSPKYLFRKEGQNVTLSCEQNLNHDAMYWYRQDPGQGLRLIYYSQIVNDFQKGDIAEGYSVSREKKESFPLTVTSAQKNPTAFYLCASSIGRSYEQYFGPGTRLTVT.

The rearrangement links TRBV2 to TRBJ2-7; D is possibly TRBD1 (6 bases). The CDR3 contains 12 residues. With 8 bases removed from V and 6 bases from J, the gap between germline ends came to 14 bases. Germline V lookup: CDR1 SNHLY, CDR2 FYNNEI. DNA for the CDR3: TGTGCCAGCGGGGGCTATGGTCCCGAGCAGTACTTC. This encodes CASGGYGPEQYF.

The CDR3 nucleotides are TGTGCCAGCAGTCTGCTCTCGGATGAAAAACTGTTTTTT. Protein product: CASSLLSDEKLFF. The chain links TRBV2 to TRBJ1-4; D call uncertain. Germline V gives CDR1 SNHLY, CDR2 FYNNEI. V was clipped by 5 bases and J by 6 bases, with 10 bases between them. This CDR3 has 13 amino acids.

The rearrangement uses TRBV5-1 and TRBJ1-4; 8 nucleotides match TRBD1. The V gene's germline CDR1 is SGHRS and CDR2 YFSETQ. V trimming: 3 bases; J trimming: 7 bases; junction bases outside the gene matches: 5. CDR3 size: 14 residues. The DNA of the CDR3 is TGCGCCAGCAGCTCGGGACAGGAGGGTGAAAAACTGTTTTTT. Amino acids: CASSSGQEGEKLFF.

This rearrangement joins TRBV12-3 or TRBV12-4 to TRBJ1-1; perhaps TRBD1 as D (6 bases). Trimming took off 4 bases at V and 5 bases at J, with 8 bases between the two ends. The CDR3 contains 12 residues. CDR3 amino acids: CASSWTETEAFF. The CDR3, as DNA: TGTGCCAGCAGTTGGACAGAGACTGAAGCTTTCTTT.

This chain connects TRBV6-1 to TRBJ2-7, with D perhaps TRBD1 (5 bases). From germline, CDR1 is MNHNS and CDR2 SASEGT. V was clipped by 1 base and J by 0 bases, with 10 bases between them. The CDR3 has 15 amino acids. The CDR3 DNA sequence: TGTGCCAGCAGTGAAGGACAGTCAAGCTCCTACGAGCAGTACTTC. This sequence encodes CASSEGQSSSYEQYF.